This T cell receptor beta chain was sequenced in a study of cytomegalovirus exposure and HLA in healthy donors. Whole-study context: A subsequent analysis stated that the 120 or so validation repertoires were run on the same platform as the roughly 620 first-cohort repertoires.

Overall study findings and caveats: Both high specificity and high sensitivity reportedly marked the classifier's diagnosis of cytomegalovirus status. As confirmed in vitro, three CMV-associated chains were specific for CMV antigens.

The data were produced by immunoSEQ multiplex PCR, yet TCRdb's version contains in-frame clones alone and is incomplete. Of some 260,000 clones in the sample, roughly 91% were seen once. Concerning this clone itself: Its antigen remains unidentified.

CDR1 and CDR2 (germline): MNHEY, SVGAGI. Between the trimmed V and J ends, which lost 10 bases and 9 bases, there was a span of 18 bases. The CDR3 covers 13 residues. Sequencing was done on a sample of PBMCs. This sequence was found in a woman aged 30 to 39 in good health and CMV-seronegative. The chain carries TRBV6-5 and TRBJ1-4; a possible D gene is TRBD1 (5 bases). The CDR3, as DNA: TGTGCCACCACAGGTCCGACAGCCAAAAAACTGTTTTTT. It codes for CATTGPTAKKLFF.